The 30 T cell receptor beta chains in this list originate from one sample, sequenced in a study of Ad26.COV2.S vaccination and SARS-CoV-2 variants. Clones were read by immunoSEQ multiplex PCR, and TCRdb kept only the in-frame ones, dropping some. Of fewer than 400,000 clones listed, about nine tenths are singletons. Treatment: around 19 received Ad26.COV2.S at low or high dose, single or two shots; about five received placebo; per-sample allocation not given. Material that was analyzed had been drawn on day 63 after the first vaccine or placebo injection. The material sequenced was peripheral blood, taken in a trial of Ad26.COV2.S vaccine versus placebo. These receptors were taken from a person between 18 and 59 years old who received the Ad26.COV2.S COVID-19 vaccine or a placebo.

This clone was seen just once. V and J are TRBV6-6 and TRBJ1-3; D remains unclear. Germline values: CDR1 MNHNY, CDR2 SVGAGI (reference sequence). There are 14 residues in the CDR3. V dropped 5 bases and J dropped 0 bases, with 8 bases sitting between them. Written as DNA, the CDR3 is TGTGCCAGCAGTGCGGCCTACTCTGGAAACACCATATATTTT. It is translated as CASSAAYSGNTIYF.

V gene TRBV2 combines with J gene TRBJ2-2; the D is unclear. Germline-derived CDR1 and CDR2 are SNHLY and FYNNEI. The CDR3 has 14 residues. V was pared by 3 bases and J by 2 bases, with 7 bases between. Written as DNA, the CDR3 is TGTGCCAGCAGTGATCGTCTTAACACCGGGGAGCTGTTTTTT. This encodes CASSDRLNTGELFF.

Note on this clone: The sample carries other DNA sequences with the same CDR3. J is TRBJ1-1 and V is TRBV6-6, with 7 bases identical to TRBD1. This CDR3 region has 13 residues. Germline lookup yields CDR1 MNHNY and CDR2 SVGAGI (reference sequence). V shed 6 bases, J shed 3 bases, and the junction held 4 bases outside the gene matches. The CDR3 is CASSLDRDTEAFF. CDR3 in DNA: TGTGCCAGCAGCTTAGACAGGGACACTGAAGCTTTCTTT.

This sequence joins TRBV7-9 and TRBJ2-7; 8 nucleotides line up with TRBD1. The CDR3 is 15 residues long. The V and J ends lost 4 bases and 0 bases, in that order; junction bases with no gene match: 5. The germline CDR1 and CDR2 sequences are SEHNR and FQNEAQ (reference sequence). This CDR3 is CASSSHRGSSYEQYF. The CDR3 bases are TGTGCCAGCAGCTCCCACAGGGGGAGCTCCTACGAGCAGTACTTC.

This rearrangement joins TRBV4-3 to TRBJ1-6, with TRBD1 matching 7 bases. The germline V gene has CDR1 LGHNA and CDR2 YSLEER. Trimming removed 3 bases from V and 10 bases from J; junction bases left unmatched: 9. This CDR3 is built from 15 residues. The CDR3 region has the DNA TGCGCCAGCAGCCAGACAGGGTTTGAGATCTCACCCCTCCACTTT. It yields the protein CASSQTGFEISPLHF.

The genes are TRBV7-9 and TRBJ2-3; no firm D call. This CDR3 is built from 15 residues. The V gene's germline CDR1 is SEHNR and CDR2 FQNEAQ (reference sequence). The ends were cut back, 4 bases at V and 6 bases at J, with 17 bases in the middle. CDR3 amino acids: CASSSPPTGTDTQYF. CDR3 nucleotide sequence: TGTGCCAGCAGCTCGCCCCCAACTGGTACGGATACGCAGTATTTT.

The rearrangement links TRBV6-6 to TRBJ2-1, with D hard to call. CDR1 and CDR2 from the germline V gene are MNHNY and SVGAGI (reference sequence). Trimming shortened V by 6 bases and J by 7 bases, and 13 bases separated the two germline ends. The CDR3 has 13 amino acids. As DNA, the CDR3 is TGTGCCAGCAGGGAGAGCTCCGGGAATGAGCAGTTCTTC. This codes for CASRESSGNEQFF.

This clone was counted a single time. The rearrangement joins TRBV6-5 to TRBJ1-2, with 7 bases aligning to TRBD1. The CDR3 is 14 residues long. V dropped 5 bases and J dropped 7; count of bases not matched to a gene: 10. CDR1 and CDR2 from the germline V gene are MNHEY and SVGAGI. CDR3 sequence: CASSKTGTVFGYTF. In DNA, the CDR3 is TGTGCCAGCAGTAAGACCGGGACAGTTTTTGGCTACACCTTC.

This chain connects TRBV6-5 to TRBJ1-6; tentative D call: TRBD1 (5 bases). V was cut by 2 bases and J by 7 bases, with 9 bases left in between. Germline V CDR1 and CDR2: MNHEY, SVGAGI. The CDR3 runs to 14 residues. The CDR3 loop reads CASSYGHGNSPLHF. CDR3 sequence (DNA): TGTGCCAGCAGTTACGGACATGGGAATTCACCCCTCCACTTT.

The chain employs TRBV19 and TRBJ1-2, with no clear D. V lost 3 bases, J lost 5 bases, and 13 bases lay in between. Germline assignment: CDR1 LNHDA and CDR2 SQIVND (reference sequence). The CDR3 contains 14 residues. CDR3 residues: CASSIQGAQYGYTF. The DNA of the CDR3 is TGTGCCAGTAGTATCCAAGGAGCCCAGTATGGCTACACCTTC.

The chain joins TRBV5-4 to TRBJ1-2; no clear D. Between the trimmed V and J ends, which lost 2 bases and 8 bases, there was a span of 10 bases. This CDR3 spans 12 amino acids. Germline CDR1 SGHNT, CDR2 YYREEE (reference sequence). CDR3 nucleotide sequence: TGTGCCAGCAGCTTCGGAATAGAGGGCTACACCTTC. As protein: CASSFGIEGYTF.

V gene TRBV3-1 (or the pseudogene TRBV3-2) combines with J gene TRBJ2-2; TRBD2 agrees at 7 bases. Trimming took 0 bases from V and 6 from J; bases not matched to a gene: 4. The germline CDR1 and CDR2 sequences are LGHDT and YNNKEL (reference sequence). This CDR3 is 15 amino acids long. Here the CDR3 reads CASSQDASGAGELFF. The CDR3 DNA is TGTGCCAGCAGCCAAGATGCTAGCGGAGCCGGGGAGCTGTTTTTT.

The rearrangement joins TRBV7-9 to TRBJ2-1; no reliable D call. This CDR3 spans 14 amino acids. Germline assignment: CDR1 SEHNR and CDR2 FQNEAQ (reference sequence). V lost 5 bases and J lost 7, with 15 bases in between. As DNA, the CDR3 is TGTGCCAGCAGCCGGGTTGGGCGGAAGAATGAGCAGTTCTTC. Translating gives CASSRVGRKNEQFF.

The chain couples TRBV10-3 to TRBJ2-6, with 10 positions matching TRBD2. Germline V CDR1 and CDR2: ENHRY, SYGVKD. This CDR3 has 22 residues. The V and J ends lost 1 base and 0 bases, in that order; junction bases with no gene match: 15. In DNA, the CDR3 is TGTGCCATCAGTGAGTACAGCGGGGGGGACGGAGACAAAAACTCTGGGGCCAACGTCCTGACTTTC. Amino acids: CAISEYSGGDGDKNSGANVLTF.

V usage is TRBV6-5 and J usage is TRBJ1-1; perhaps TRBD1 as D (5 bases). V was shortened by 4 bases and J by 1 base, with 10 bases between the two germline ends. The CDR3 has 14 amino acids. Germline V CDR1 and CDR2: MNHEY, SVGAGI. The DNA for the CDR3 is TGTGCCAGCAGTTCCTGGGGGGGGAACACTGAAGCTTTCTTT. Translated: CASSSWGGNTEAFF.

The CDR3 region is CASSPAWGGLATEAFF. The CDR3 DNA is TGTGCCAGCTCCCCAGCCTGGGGGGGGTTGGCCACTGAAGCTTTCTTT. This sequence joins TRBV18 and TRBJ1-1; a possible D gene is TRBD1 (5 bases). Trimming took 6 bases from V and 4 from J, leaving 21 bases between them. Germline V gene lookup returns CDR1 KGHSH and CDR2 LQKENI. CDR3 length: 16 amino acids.

The J gene is TRBJ2-2, the V gene TRBV5-4; 8 bases fit TRBD2. This CDR3 is built from 16 residues. J was trimmed by 2 bases and V by 4 bases; bases with no gene match: 7. The V gene's germline CDR1 is SGHNT and CDR2 YYREEE (reference sequence). CDR3 region: CASSRGGRPNTGELFF. The DNA of the CDR3 is TGTGCCAGCAGCCGGGGGGGACGGCCCAACACCGGGGAGCTGTTTTTT.

The CDR3 region is CASSPSGLAGPFRTYEQYF. The CDR3 DNA follows: TGTGCCAGCAGCCCATCAGGACTAGCGGGGCCTTTCCGAACCTACGAGCAGTACTTC. The rearrangement uses TRBV9 and TRBJ2-7; 12 bases align to TRBD2. The CDR3 is 19 residues long. CDR1 and CDR2 from the germline V gene are SGDLS and YYNGEE. Trimming at V came to 4 bases and at J to 2 bases, leaving 16 bases not matched to a gene.

The chain couples TRBV5-1 to TRBJ1-4, with D maybe TRBD1 (5 bases). Trimming removed 0 bases at V and 2 bases at J, with 8 bases between. The CDR3 covers 15 residues. Germline V gene sequence: CDR1 SGHRS, CDR2 YFSETQ. The CDR3 DNA is TGCGCCAGCAGCTTGGCGGCAGGGACTAATGAAAAACTGTTTTTT. Translating gives CASSLAAGTNEKLFF. The variable domain in full, with the rest retrieved from reference TRBV5-1 and TRBJ1-4, is KAGVTQTPRYLIKTRGQQVTLSCSPISGHRSVSWYQQTPGQGLQFLFEYFSETQRNKGNFPGRFSGRQFSNSRSEMNVSTLELGDSALYLCASSLAAGTNEKLFFGSGTQLSVL.

The chain has TRBV14 and TRBJ2-7; 13 bases are shared with TRBD2. Germline lookup yields CDR1 SGHDN and CDR2 FVKESK. This CDR3 region has 18 residues. The trim removed 8 bases at V and 7 bases at J, leaving 20 bases unmatched. The CDR3 is CASRARWGTSGGASEQYF. The CDR3 bases are TGTGCCAGCCGAGCAAGATGGGGCACTAGCGGGGGGGCAAGTGAGCAGTACTTC.

The table lists this clone with a few counts. The chain recombines TRBV4-1 with TRBJ1-1; a weak D match, TRBD1 (5 bases). V was trimmed by 5 bases and J by 5 bases, leaving 15 bases between them. Looked up from germline, CDR1 is MGHRA and CDR2 is YSYEKL. The CDR3 has 14 amino acids. The CDR3 spells CASSNPQGRTEAFF. DNA of the CDR3: TGCGCCAGCAGCAACCCTCAGGGTAGGACTGAAGCTTTCTTT.

J is TRBJ2-3 and V is TRBV19; the D is unclear. V was shortened by 4 bases and J by 5 bases, with 10 bases between the two germline ends. From germline, CDR1 is LNHDA and CDR2 SQIVND (reference sequence). The CDR3 is made up of 13 amino acids. CDR3 bases: TGTGCCAGTAGTAGAAGTCGTCTAGATACGCAGTATTTT. Amino acids: CASSRSRLDTQYF.

This clone is a singleton in its sample. V gene TRBV12-3 or TRBV12-4 combines with J gene TRBJ1-5, with D unresolved. This CDR3 is built from 13 residues. Between the trimmed V and J ends, which lost 1 base and 4 bases, there was a span of 5 bases. This CDR3 is CASSLDMNQPQHF. The CDR3, as DNA: TGTGCCAGCAGTTTAGACATGAATCAGCCCCAGCATTTT.

This rearrangement joins TRBV5-4 to TRBJ2-4; 9 positions match TRBD1. The CDR3 covers 15 residues. V shed 2 bases, J shed 4 bases, and the junction held 4 bases outside the gene matches. Germline-derived CDR1 and CDR2 are SGHNT and YYREEE (reference sequence). The CDR3 loop reads CASSLMGQGKNIQYF. The CDR3 coding sequence is TGTGCCAGCAGCTTAATGGGACAGGGTAAAAACATTCAGTACTTC.

For this clone: Different DNA sequences within this sample yield the same CDR3. Here the CDR3 DNA reads TGTGCCAGCAGTGAAGAATCGGGAAATCAGCCCCAGCATTTT. Amino acid sequence: CASSEESGNQPQHF. The J gene is TRBJ1-5, the V gene TRBV2; D gene uncertain. The ends were cut back, 1 base at V and 4 bases at J, with 8 bases in the middle. Germline V gives CDR1 SNHLY, CDR2 FYNNEI. This CDR3 is built from 14 residues.

Concerning this clone: At the DNA level, this CDR3 is encoded by other sequences in the same sample as well. V and J are TRBV6-1 and TRBJ1-1; D perhaps matches TRBD1 (5 bases). The V end was cut by 2 bases, the J end by 1 base, with 5 bases between. The CDR3 is 13 amino acids. Per the germline V gene, CDR1 is MNHNS and CDR2 is SASEGT. CDR3 sequence (DNA): TGTGCCAGCAGTGAAACAGGGAACACTGAAGCTTTCTTT. The encoded protein is CASSETGNTEAFF.

This chain uses TRBV19 with TRBJ2-3; the match to TRBD2 covers 7 bases. In germline, CDR1 is LNHDA, CDR2 SQIVND (reference sequence). The CDR3 contains 14 residues. V dropped 4 bases and J dropped 4; count of bases not matched to a gene: 5. CDR3 loop: CASSTGGRADTQYF. In nucleotides, the CDR3 is TGTGCCAGTAGTACGGGGGGAAGGGCAGATACGCAGTATTTT.

The rearrangement joins TRBV15 to TRBJ1-3; no reliable D call. The CDR3 loop spans 15 amino acids. V lost 0 bases and J 3 bases, leaving 9 bases between the germline ends. Germline CDR1 is LNHNV and CDR2 is YYDKDF (reference sequence). The CDR3 is CATSRDSGSGNTIYF. CDR3 in DNA: TGTGCCACCAGCAGAGATAGCGGCAGTGGAAACACCATATATTTT. The variable domain in full, with the rest retrieved from reference TRBV15 and TRBJ1-3, is DAMVIQNPRYQVTQFGKPVTLSCSQTLNHNVMYWYQQKSSQAPKLLFHYYDKDFNNEADTPDNFQSRRPNTSFCFLDIRSPGLGDTAMYLCATSRDSGSGNTIYFGEGSWLTVV.

V usage is TRBV7-2 and J usage is TRBJ1-2, with D unclear. The CDR3 sequence is 15 residues long. Looked up from germline, CDR1 is SGHTA and CDR2 is FQGNSA. The V gene lost 1 base and the J gene lost 2 bases, with 11 bases spanning the gap. The CDR3 DNA reads as TGTGCCAGCAGCTTAGGGGCGGTTTCAAACTATGGCTACACCTTC. Its translation: CASSLGAVSNYGYTF.

V is TRBV11-2 and J is TRBJ1-6; no clear D gene. The length of the CDR3 is 14 residues. V was pared by 2 bases and J by 7 bases, with 9 bases between. CDR1 and CDR2 (germline): SGHAT, FQNNGV. This CDR3 is CASSLRAGNSPLHF. For the CDR3, the DNA is TGTGCCAGCAGCTTAAGGGCCGGGAATTCACCCCTCCACTTT.